This T cell receptor (beta chain) was retrieved from a study of OX40 agonist ivuxolimab in advanced cancers. Repertoires were generated with immunoSEQ multiplex PCR, while TCRdb's copy carries only in-frame clones and drops some. The sample yields tens of thousands of clones, roughly nine tenths seen once. In germline, CDR1 is SGHDN, CDR2 FVKESK. V shed 3 bases and J shed 6 bases, with 12 bases lying between them. The CDR3 extends over 14 amino acids. In its sample, this clone was seen once. The V call is TRBV14, the J call TRBJ2-1, with D tentatively TRBD1 (7 bases). The receptor's source is an adult with an advanced solid tumor such as melanoma, head and neck, liver or kidney cancer. The sample in question was CD4+ or CD8+ T cells sorted from blood, obtained in a trial of the OX40 agonist ivuxolimab. The CDR3 loop reads CASSHGGGFNEQFF. The CDR3 region has the DNA TGTGCCAGCAGCCATGGAGGGGGCTTCAATGAGCAGTTCTTC.